This T cell receptor (beta chain) was observed in a study of T cells in Graves' hyperthyroidism and ophthalmopathy. Findings and limits, study-wide: Most expanded thyroid clonotypes above 0.001 also appeared in blood.

Only a few counts were recorded for this clonotype. Its antigen is not known. CDR3 size: 13 residues. V lost 3 bases, J lost 8 bases, and 8 bases lay in between. Germline CDR1 SGHDN, CDR2 FVKESK. RNA transcripts yielded amplified TCR beta CDR3 regions. Initially, a first-round RT-PCR of the TCR CDR3 employed the HTBI primer set. TCRdb independently ran MiXCR on the multiplex PCR reads; one entry per CDR3 protein. Among some 600,000 distinct CDR3 sequences listed, roughly 13% were seen once. The TCR sequence derives from a woman under 40 with Graves' hyperthyroidism that later progressed to Graves' ophthalmopathy. The V and J genes are TRBV14 and TRBJ1-6; possible D gene TRBD1, 5 bases. Sequenced input: blood. The CDR3 loop reads CASSQQGYSPLHF. As DNA, the CDR3 is TGTGCCAGCAGCCAGCAGGGTTATTCACCCCTCCACTTT.